This T cell receptor (beta chain) was profiled in a study of OX40 agonist ivuxolimab in advanced cancers. Study-level information: Mean age 60 years, range about 20 to 85; 82.7% male.

The V segment lost 2 bases and the J segment 6 bases; nucleotides outside the gene matches: 3. This CDR3 contains 15 residues. Germline V gene data show CDR1 as SGHTA and CDR2 as FQGTGA. Study-level points and caveats: On average, CD8+ T cells showed a greater number of expanded clones than CD4+.

As concerns this clone: Its antigen is unidentified.

Produced via immunoSEQ multiplex PCR; TCRdb's table is partial and in-frame only. The table lists tens of thousands of clones, about 86% of them singletons. The sequencing here drew on CD4+ or CD8+ T cells sorted from blood, taken in a trial of the OX40 agonist ivuxolimab. The clonotype was recovered from an adult with an advanced solid tumor such as melanoma, head and neck, liver or kidney cancer. The chain joins TRBV7-3 to TRBJ2-1; 11 bases fit TRBD2. CDR3 loop: CASSLELAGANEQFF. As DNA, the CDR3 is TGTGCCAGCAGCTTAGAACTAGCGGGAGCCAATGAGCAGTTCTTC.